The 18 T cell receptor beta chains listed next were all sequenced from one sample in a study of blood T cell repertoires in COVID-19. Measured with immunoSEQ multiplex PCR; TCRdb has only the in-frame clones, and not every one. The sample contains 130,000 or so clones, just over 85% of which appear only once. The material sequenced was peripheral blood. The receptor source for this set is a man between 40 and 49 years old with acute or convalescent COVID-19.

The chain couples TRBV11-2 to TRBJ2-1; 7 bases line up with TRBD1. The CDR3 is 14 residues long. Germline loops: CDR1 SGHAT, CDR2 FQNNGV. The V and J ends lost 5 bases and 8 bases, in that order; junction bases with no gene match: 9. The CDR3 DNA reads as TGTGCCAGCAGCCAGGACAGGTTAGGGTATGAGCAGTTCTTC. Translation gives CASSQDRLGYEQFF.

A single count supports this clone. The chain links TRBV6-5 to TRBJ1-2, with a tentative D call TRBD1 (5 bases). Germline V lookup: CDR1 MNHEY, CDR2 SVGAGI. The CDR3 sequence is 11 residues long. Trimming removed 5 bases from V and 8 bases from J, with 9 bases in between. The DNA for the CDR3 is TGTGCCAGCAGTAGGGGCTCGGGCTACACCTTC. Translating it yields CASSRGSGYTF.

V is TRBV5-6 and J is TRBJ2-5; a weak D match, TRBD1 (5 bases). CDR1 and CDR2 from the germline V gene are SGHDT and YYEEEE. This CDR3 has 13 amino acids. Trimming cost V 0 bases and J 6 bases, with 9 bases left between them. The DNA for the CDR3 is TGTGCCAGCAGCTTGGTTGACAGCCAGACCCAGTACTTC. This sequence encodes CASSLVDSQTQYF.

The V call is TRBV28, the J call TRBJ1-5; TRBD1 matches at 7 bases. The CDR3 extends over 15 amino acids. V was clipped by 8 bases and J by 0 bases; unmatched bases: 7. The germline V gene encodes CDR1 MDHEN and CDR2 SYDVKM. This CDR3 is CASEGQRNSNQPQHF. The DNA of the CDR3 is TGTGCCAGCGAGGGACAGAGAAATAGCAATCAGCCCCAGCATTTT.

This clone occurred a few times. This chain uses TRBV20-1 with TRBJ1-2; D ambiguous. Germline CDR1 is DFQATT and CDR2 is SNEGSKA (reference sequence). The V end lost 3 bases, the J end lost 5 bases, and 7 bases lay between the germline ends. The CDR3 length is 11 residues. CDR3 residues: CSASTDYGYTF. CDR3 nucleotide sequence: TGCAGTGCTAGTACAGATTATGGCTACACCTTC.

The gene calls are TRBV30 and TRBJ2-3; tentative D call: TRBD2 (6 bases). The V end lost 3 bases, the J end lost 4 bases, and 11 bases lay between the germline ends. CDR3 length: 13 amino acids. Germline CDR1 and CDR2: GTSNPN and SVGIG (reference sequence). In DNA form, the CDR3 reads TGTGCCTGGAGCCGACTAGAGGCAGATACGCAGTATTTT. This gives the protein CAWSRLEADTQYF.

The chain combines TRBV5-4 with TRBJ2-7; TRBD1 agrees at 11 bases. From germline, CDR1 is SGHNT and CDR2 YYREEE (reference sequence). Germline trimming cut 4 bases from V and 2 bases from J; bases unmatched to any gene: 5. The CDR3 length is 15 residues. In DNA, the CDR3 is TGTGCCAGCAGCACAGGACAGGGGGCTACCTACGAGCAGTACTTC. Encoded protein: CASSTGQGATYEQYF.

The rearrangement uses TRBV5-6 and TRBJ1-4; tentatively, D is TRBD1 (6 bases). The CDR3 consists of 15 residues. Trimming removed 5 bases from V and 8 bases from J, with 19 bases in between. Germline V gene data show CDR1 as SGHDT and CDR2 as YYEEEE. CDR3: CASRSTGSNREKLFF. In DNA form, the CDR3 reads TGTGCCAGCAGATCCACAGGGTCAAATCGCGAAAAACTGTTTTTT.

CDR3 nucleotide sequence: TGTGCCAGCAGTGAAGCATCCCCCCAGGGAGGGTTGGTGGAAGCTTTCTTT. Its protein is CASSEASPQGGLVEAFF. This sequence joins TRBV2 and TRBJ1-1; the D gene is possibly TRBD1 (5 bases). V lost 0 bases and J lost 8, with 22 bases in between. Germline loops: CDR1 SNHLY, CDR2 FYNNEI. This CDR3 comprises 17 residues.

J is TRBJ2-7 and V is TRBV30; D gene unclear. V was cut by 0 bases and J by 6 bases, with 9 bases left in between. The germline V gene encodes CDR1 GTSNPN and CDR2 SVGIG (reference sequence). This CDR3 contains 12 residues. CDR3 sequence (DNA): TGTGCCTGGAGTGTACGACAAGCCGAGCAGTACTTC. Protein sequence: CAWSVRQAEQYF.

V gene TRBV4-3 combines with J gene TRBJ1-2, with 9 bases aligning to TRBD1. Germline assignment: CDR1 LGHNA and CDR2 YSLEER. The V and J ends lost 4 bases and 6 bases, in that order; junction bases with no gene match: 9. The CDR3 spans 15 residues. In nucleotides, the CDR3 is TGCGCCAGCAGCCTTAACCCCGGGACAGGGAATGGCTACACCTTC. Translating it yields CASSLNPGTGNGYTF.

The chain links TRBV13 to TRBJ2-2; the match to TRBD2 covers 9 bases. The CDR3 has 17 amino acids. V lost 0 bases to trimming and J lost 4 bases; unmatched junction nucleotides: 6. Germline-derived CDR1 and CDR2 are PRHDT and FYEKMQ (reference sequence). CDR3 nucleotide sequence: TGTGCCAGCAGCTTAGGCATGGTAGCGGGGGCCACCGGGGAGCTGTTTTTT. It is translated as CASSLGMVAGATGELFF.

This clone was seen just once. The gene calls are TRBV10-2 and TRBJ1-2, with D maybe TRBD1 (6 bases). With 4 bases removed from V and 8 bases from J, the gap between germline ends came to 8 bases. Germline V lookup: CDR1 WSHSY, CDR2 SAAADI. The CDR3 sequence is 11 residues long. The CDR3 region is CASSGGGGYTF. CDR3 coding DNA: TGCGCCAGCAGTGGGGGGGGCGGCTACACCTTC.

The rearrangement joins TRBV6-6 to TRBJ2-2, with D maybe TRBD2 (5 bases). Trimming removed 6 bases from V and 7 bases from J, with 12 bases in between. The germline V gene encodes CDR1 MNHNY and CDR2 SVGAGI (reference sequence). The CDR3 runs to 13 residues. CDR3 in DNA: TGTGCCAGCAGACCGGGAACAGACGGGGAGCTGTTTTTT. It codes for CASRPGTDGELFF.

The chain combines TRBV3-1 (or the pseudogene TRBV3-2) with TRBJ2-5; D gene unclear. V was cut by 0 bases and J by 4 bases, with 6 bases left in between. This CDR3 has 13 amino acids. CDR1 is LGHDT and CDR2 is YNNKEL in the germline V gene (reference sequence). The CDR3 sequence: CASSQELLETQYF. The CDR3, as DNA: TGTGCCAGCAGCCAAGAACTCCTAGAGACCCAGTACTTC.

The chain links TRBV19 to TRBJ1-1; D gene unclear. Trimming left V 3 bases short and J 3 bases short, with 17 bases between. CDR1 and CDR2 from the germline V gene are LNHDA and SQIVND (reference sequence). CDR3 length: 16 residues. The CDR3 DNA reads as TGTGCCAGTAGTATTTCAACCGGTACGAGCTACACTGAAGCTTTCTTT. It is translated as CASSISTGTSYTEAFF.

This chain uses TRBV19 with TRBJ2-3, with D possibly matching TRBD2 (7 bases). Germline-derived CDR1 and CDR2 are LNHDA and SQIVND (reference sequence). The length of the CDR3 is 14 residues. Trimming removed 3 bases from V and 6 bases from J, with 13 bases in between. The chain's CDR3 is CASSIGGLVDTQYF. CDR3 nucleotides: TGTGCCAGTAGTATCGGGGGGCTAGTGGATACGCAGTATTTT.

This chain uses TRBV9 with TRBJ1-1, with D tentatively TRBD1 (5 bases). This CDR3 has 14 residues. With 2 bases removed from V and 2 bases from J, the gap between germline ends came to 10 bases. Looked up from germline, CDR1 is SGDLS and CDR2 is YYNGEE. The CDR3 region is CASSVTGTNTEAFF. The CDR3 nucleotides read TGTGCCAGCAGCGTCACAGGTACAAACACTGAAGCTTTCTTT.